The clone carrying this T cell receptor beta chain came up a few times. This same CDR3 is encoded by further DNA sequences in the sample. Through MiXCR, TCRdb re-clonotyped the PCR reads. The table records more than 25,000 clones, about 10% of them present only once. This specimen belongs to a study of metastatic and nonmetastatic thyroid tumors. The wider study: Repertoire comparisons spanned blood and tumor or nodule tissue from malignant and benign thyroid patients.

Each patient went into thyroid surgery without having received any treatment. The V gene lost 4 bases and the J gene lost 5 bases, with 8 bases spanning the gap. CDR1 and CDR2 from the germline V gene are MNHEY and SVGEGT. This CDR3 comprises 13 residues. Material: blood. The chain is built from TRBV6-2 or TRBV6-3 and TRBJ2-2, with D possibly being TRBD2 (5 bases). This TCR was recovered from a female donor with papillary thyroid cancer or a benign thyroid nodule (not recorded which). Some clones in this sample may be carry-over from other donors' samples. The CDR3 here is CASSSGETGELFF. The CDR3 DNA sequence: TGTGCCAGCAGTTCCGGGGAAACCGGGGAGCTGTTTTTT.